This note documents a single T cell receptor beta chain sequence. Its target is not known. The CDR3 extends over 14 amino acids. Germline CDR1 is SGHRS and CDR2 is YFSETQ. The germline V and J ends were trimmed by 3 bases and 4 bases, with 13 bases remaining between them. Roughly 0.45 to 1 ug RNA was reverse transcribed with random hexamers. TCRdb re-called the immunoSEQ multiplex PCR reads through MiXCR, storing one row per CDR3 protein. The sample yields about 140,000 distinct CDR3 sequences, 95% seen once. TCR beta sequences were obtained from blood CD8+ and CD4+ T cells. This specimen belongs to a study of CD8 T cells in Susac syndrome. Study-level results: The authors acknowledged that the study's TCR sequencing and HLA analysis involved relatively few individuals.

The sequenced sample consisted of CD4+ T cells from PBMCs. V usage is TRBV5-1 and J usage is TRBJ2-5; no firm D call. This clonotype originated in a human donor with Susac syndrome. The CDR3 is CASSSDLTGETQYF. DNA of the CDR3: TGCGCCAGCAGCTCGGACCTGACGGGAGAGACCCAGTACTTC.